The 3 T cell receptor beta chains given below trace back to one sample, sequenced in a study of T-cell memory formation after mild COVID-19 (dated by TCRdb to about 2021). Libraries were built with 5' RACE. Sequenced using an Illumina NovaSeq 6000. The public reads were run again by TCRdb, first through fastp at Q25 and then through MiXCR, and only productive beta chains were kept. Entries that share a CDR3 protein sequence are merged under the most common genes and DNA. A total of around 130,000 distinct CDR3 sequences appear in this sample, 14% of them only once. Of the sample, 25% to 30% falls within the top ten clones. The sample consisted of PBMCs or a T cell subset sorted from them (not recorded which). The receptors derive from an adult woman who had mild COVID-19 (a few samples of this study predate the infection). The sample titles of this study are shuffled in the database, so cell type and time point are left out; the donor was told from shared clones.

This clonotype has a handful of counts. The chain joins TRBV7-9 to TRBJ2-7; D not certain. Per the germline V gene, CDR1 is SEHNR and CDR2 is FQNEAQ (reference sequence). This CDR3 is built from 13 residues. Trimming took off 3 bases at V and 2 bases at J, with 8 bases between the two ends. As DNA, the CDR3 is TGTGCCAGCAGCTTGGAACAGCCCTACGAGCAGTACTTC. Amino acid sequence: CASSLEQPYEQYF.

This clonotype appeared many times. This chain uses TRBV4-1 with TRBJ2-3, with 12 bases aligning to TRBD1. This CDR3 is built from 16 residues. The germline V gene has CDR1 MGHRA and CDR2 YSYEKL. The V and J ends lost 3 bases and 5 bases, in that order; junction bases with no gene match: 6. CDR3 protein: CASSHPRDRGLDTQYF. The CDR3 nucleotides are TGCGCCAGCAGCCACCCTCGGGACAGGGGGCTAGATACGCAGTATTTT.

The chain recombines TRBV7-8 with TRBJ2-6; D not resolved. Germline-derived CDR1 and CDR2 are SGHVS and FQNEAQ. Trimming left V 1 base short and J 1 base short, with 5 bases between. The CDR3 is made up of 15 amino acids. The CDR3 is CASSLVESGANVLTF. The CDR3 DNA follows: TGTGCCAGCAGCTTAGTTGAGTCTGGGGCCAACGTCCTGACTTTC.